Detailed here is one TCR beta chain. Its antigen is not known. This entry comes from a study of T cells in Graves' hyperthyroidism and ophthalmopathy. Overall study results and limits: Most thyroid clonotypes with frequency above 0.001 were detected in blood. Ophthalmopathy could be told apart from stable hyperthyroidism with a 13 V-J model.

Authors of the study amplified TCR beta CDR3 regions from RNA transcripts. The HTBI primer set was used in a first-round RT-PCR of the TCR CDR3. A single record per CDR3 protein comes from TCRdb applying MiXCR to the multiplex PCR reads. The sample yields approximately 640,000 distinct CDR3 sequences, about 45% seen once. CDR1 LNHDA and CDR2 SQIVND come from the germline V gene (reference sequence). The CDR3 contains 14 residues. V was clipped by 6 bases and J by 2 bases, with 13 bases between them. The chain is built from TRBV19 and TRBJ1-2; no clear D. This sequence originates from an adult man with Graves' disease, either hyperthyroidism or ophthalmopathy (not recorded which). What was sequenced was peripheral blood or thyroid tissue (not recorded which). In DNA, the CDR3 is TGTGCCAGTAGCAGTCAACCGTCCAACTATGGCTACACCTTC. It specifies CASSSQPSNYGYTF.